What follows is one TCR beta chain and its context. As yet, its antigen is unknown. With V trimmed by 6 bases and J by 5 bases, 2 bases remained unmatched. The CDR3 is made up of 14 amino acids. Germline CDR1 reads MNHEY; CDR2 reads SVGAGI. Donors came from a validation cohort of 95 to 150 subjects, distinct from the first 666-subject cohort. The entry originates in a study of cytomegalovirus exposure and HLA in healthy donors. The table came from immunoSEQ multiplex PCR; TCRdb's copy has only in-frame clones and leaves some out. The sample includes a few hundred thousand clones, 90% of them seen just once. Study-wide points: Altogether, about 160 TCR beta chains were recorded as cytomegalovirus-associated. A subsequent analysis found that TCR clusters from the first cohort also tended to co-occur in the roughly 120 validation repertoires, with 90% to 95% of cluster scores above 0. According to reports, the classifier identified cytomegalovirus status with high specificity and sensitivity.

This receptor was taken from a woman under 30 in good health and CMV-seronegative. Specimen: PBMCs. This chain links TRBV6-5 with TRBJ1-4; 11 bases align to TRBD1. The CDR3 DNA reads TGTGCCAGCAGACGGACAGGGGGCAATGAAAAACTGTTTTTT. Residues: CASRRTGGNEKLFF.